This T cell receptor (beta chain) is from a study of CD8+ T cells in alopecia areata. As for the study in general: Oral tofacitinib (5 to 10 mg twice daily) was administered to treated patients. General study results and limits: Tofacitinib significantly lowered scalp clonality and expanded CD8+ clones among the top 100.

To note about this clone: Its antigen is unknown.

Extracted from the samples, RNA was reverse transcribed into cDNA to serve as the sequencing template. Libraries were prepared by immunoSEQ multiplex PCR; TCRdb keeps only in-frame clonotypes and omits some of them. This table has around 100,000 clones, around three quarters appearing once. There are 16 residues in the CDR3. Germline V gene data show CDR1 as SGHRS and CDR2 as YFSETQ. The germline V and J ends were trimmed by 7 bases and 4 bases, with 21 bases remaining between them. Sample treatment: oral pan-JAK inhibitor, 5-10 mg twice daily. The rearrangement links TRBV5-1 to TRBJ2-1; D tentatively fits TRBD1 or TRBD2 (6 bases each). Sequenced here: CD8+ T cells sorted from blood, sampled around week 44, from a patient treated with tofacitinib. This receptor was taken from a human donor with alopecia areata. DNA of the CDR3: TGCGCCAGCGGCCTGGGGCGGGACAAACCTTACAATGAGCAGTTCTTC. Its protein product is CASGLGRDKPYNEQFF.